The rows below give T cell receptor beta chains drawn from one sample of a study of shared clonotypes between healthy human individuals. TCRdb's copy holds only in-frame clones and misses some; the assay was immunoSEQ multiplex PCR. The data contain around 2,000,000 clones, about 95% of them seen just once; the ten biggest clones take up about 1.1%. The sample comprised naive CD8+ T cells sorted from blood. These TCRs come from a man aged 18 to 30 in good health. Each CDR3 is given with its conserved first and last residue. Each record gives: D gene, CDR3 length, clone size, V gene, J gene, CDR3 protein, CDR3 DNA. The D gene is left open where the match is weak. Rows give clone size only sometimes, using once, few, many, or a class for an expanded clone.

TRBD2	15	once	TRBV28	TRBJ2-5	CASTSLLAARRTQYF	TGTGCCAGCACCTCCCTACTAGCGGCGAGGAGGACCCAGTACTTC
.	14	.	TRBV7-6	TRBJ2-7	CASSLAASSHEQYF	TGTGCCAGCAGCTTGGCCGCTAGCTCCCACGAGCAGTACTTC
TRBD1	14	.	TRBV6-6	TRBJ2-1	CASIQDRSYNEQFF	TGTGCCAGCATCCAGGACAGGTCCTACAATGAGCAGTTCTTC
.	13	.	TRBV29-1	TRBJ2-1	CSVGKGSPREQFF	TGCAGCGTGGGGAAGGGCAGCCCTAGGGAGCAGTTCTTC
.	14	.	TRBV10-1	TRBJ1-4	CASSDGGPNEKLFF	TGCGCCAGCAGTGACGGGGGCCCTAATGAAAAACTGTTTTTT
TRBD1	16	.	TRBV6-5	TRBJ2-7	CASSYADGTGLDEQYF	TGTGCCAGCAGTTACGCCGACGGGACAGGTCTAGACGAGCAGTACTTC
.	16	.	TRBV7-9	TRBJ2-7	CASSLMPGDPSYEQYF	TGTGCCAGCAGCTTGATGCCAGGGGATCCGTCCTACGAGCAGTACTTC
TRBD1	14	.	TRBV7-2	TRBJ1-6	CASSGQGSRSPLHF	TGTGCCAGCAGCGGACAGGGGAGCCGTTCACCCCTCCACTTT
.	17	.	TRBV6-1	TRBJ1-5	CASSENKALYSNQPQHF	TGTGCCAGCAGTGAAAATAAAGCCTTGTATAGCAATCAGCCCCAGCATTTT
.	10	.	TRBV19	TRBJ2-1	CATQGNEQFF	TGTGCCACGCAGGGCAATGAGCAGTTCTTC
.	15	.	TRBV4-3	TRBJ2-7	CASSQDHGSPYEQYF	TGCGCCAGCAGCCAAGATCACGGGAGTCCCTACGAGCAGTACTTC
.	14	.	TRBV6-5	TRBJ1-4	CASSYYFGNEKLFF	TGTGCCAGCAGTTATTACTTTGGAAATGAAAAACTGTTTTTT
.	14	once	TRBV19	TRBJ2-7	CASSSRDDSYEQYF	TGTGCCAGTAGTTCCCGGGACGATTCCTACGAGCAGTACTTC
TRBD1	14	.	TRBV5-1	TRBJ2-7	CASSLTGVPYEQYF	TGCGCCAGCTCACTGACAGGGGTACCCTACGAGCAGTACTTC
.	14	.	TRBV7-6	TRBJ2-2	CASSPEDETGELFF	TGTGCCAGCAGCCCGGAGGACGAGACCGGGGAGCTGTTTTTT
.	12	.	TRBV7-2	TRBJ2-4	CASSLGSGRWYF	TGTGCCAGCAGCTTAGGTAGTGGGCGTTGGTACTTC
.	15	.	TRBV5-8	TRBJ2-2	CASSEGRVNTGELFF	TGTGCCAGCAGCGAGGGACGGGTGAACACCGGGGAGCTGTTTTTT
TRBD1	17	.	TRBV10-1	TRBJ1-5	CASSALRTGGRHQPQHF	TGCGCCAGCAGTGCGTTACGGACAGGGGGCAGGCATCAGCCCCAGCATTTT
.	14	.	TRBV9	TRBJ2-2	CASSVNDGTGELFF	TGTGCCAGCAGCGTTAACGATGGGACCGGGGAGCTGTTTTTT
.	14	.	TRBV7-9	TRBJ2-5	CASSLRAGGETQYF	TGTGCCAGCAGCTTAAGGGCCGGGGGAGAGACCCAGTACTTC
.	15	.	TRBV25-1	TRBJ1-2	CASSAQDGSNYGYTF	TGTGCCAGCAGTGCCCAGGACGGTTCTAACTATGGCTACACCTTC
.	15	.	TRBV4-1	TRBJ1-5	CASSQDGWGEQPQHF	TGCGCCAGCAGCCAAGATGGGTGGGGGGAACAGCCCCAGCATTTT
TRBD2	18	few	TRBV7-3	TRBJ2-1	CASSLGVSGSGGYNEQFF	TGTGCCAGCAGCTTAGGTGTATCGGGTAGCGGGGGTTACAATGAGCAGTTCTTC
TRBD1	17	.	TRBV27	TRBJ1-5	CASSPTGVKGANQPQHF	TGTGCCAGCAGTCCCACGGGGGTGAAGGGGGCAAATCAGCCCCAGCATTTT
.	15	.	TRBV10-3	TRBJ1-1	CAISEFGTQNTEAFF	TGTGCCATCAGTGAGTTCGGCACTCAGAACACTGAAGCTTTCTTT
TRBD2	16	.	TRBV7-2	TRBJ2-1	CASSIISGGELNEQFF	TGTGCCAGCAGCATAATTAGCGGGGGGGAGTTGAATGAGCAGTTCTTC
.	13	.	TRBV29-1	TRBJ2-7	CSVEETGSYEQYF	TGCAGCGTTGAAGAAACAGGGTCCTACGAGCAGTACTTC
TRBD1	14	.	TRBV29-1	TRBJ1-2	CSSFTGTDNYGYTF	TGCAGCAGTTTTACCGGGACAGATAACTATGGCTACACCTTC
.	13	.	TRBV11-3	TRBJ2-7	CASSIRGAYEQYF	TGTGCCAGCAGTATCAGGGGGGCCTACGAGCAGTACTTC
.	13	.	TRBV4-3	TRBJ1-5	CASSTGAGQPQHF	TGCGCCAGCAGCACGGGGGCCGGTCAGCCCCAGCATTTT
TRBD1	18	.	TRBV5-6	TRBJ2-3	CASSSSPGQGAFTDTQYF	TGTGCCAGCAGCTCTTCCCCCGGCCAGGGGGCGTTCACAGATACGCAGTATTTT
TRBD1	17	few	TRBV5-1	TRBJ1-1	CASSPRTGGLMNTEAFF	TGCGCCAGCAGCCCCAGGACAGGGGGACTCATGAACACTGAAGCTTTCTTT
TRBD1	16	.	TRBV4-3	TRBJ2-3	CASSQDTGGRTDTQYF	TGCGCCAGCAGCCAAGATACAGGGGGAAGAACAGATACGCAGTATTTT
TRBD2	17	.	TRBV19	TRBJ2-5	CASRPGTSGFYQETQYF	TGTGCCAGTAGACCCGGGACTAGCGGTTTTTACCAAGAGACCCAGTACTTC
.	12	.	TRBV5-1	TRBJ2-1	CASSFGNNEQFF	TGCGCCAGCAGCTTCGGGAACAATGAGCAGTTCTTC
TRBD2	15	.	TRBV4-2	TRBJ2-7	CASSPLMTSGYEQYF	TGTGCCAGCAGCCCCCTCATGACTAGCGGATACGAGCAGTACTTC
.	12	.	TRBV5-4	TRBJ2-1	CASSLENNEQFF	TGTGCCAGCAGCTTGGAGAACAATGAGCAGTTCTTC
.	15	once	TRBV6-1	TRBJ2-1	CASSDNRVSYNEQFF	TGTGCCAGCAGTGATAACAGGGTTTCCTACAATGAGCAGTTCTTC
.	14	once	TRBV11-2	TRBJ2-7	CASSSTGLTYEQYF	TGTGCCAGCAGCTCTACGGGACTCACCTACGAGCAGTACTTC
.	12	once	TRBV2	TRBJ1-1	CASALGDTEAFF	TGTGCCAGTGCTCTTGGGGACACTGAAGCTTTCTTT